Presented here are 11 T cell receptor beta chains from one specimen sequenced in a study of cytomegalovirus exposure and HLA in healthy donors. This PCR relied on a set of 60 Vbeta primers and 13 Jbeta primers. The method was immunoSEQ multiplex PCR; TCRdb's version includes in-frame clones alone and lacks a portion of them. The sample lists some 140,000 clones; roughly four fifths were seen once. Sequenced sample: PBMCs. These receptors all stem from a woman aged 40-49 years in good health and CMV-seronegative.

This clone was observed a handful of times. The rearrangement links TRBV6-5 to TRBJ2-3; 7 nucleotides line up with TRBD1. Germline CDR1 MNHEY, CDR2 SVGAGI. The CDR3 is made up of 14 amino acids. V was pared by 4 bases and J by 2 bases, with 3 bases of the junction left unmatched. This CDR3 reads CASSWDRFTDTQYF. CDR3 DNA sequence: TGTGCCAGCAGTTGGGACAGATTCACAGATACGCAGTATTTT.

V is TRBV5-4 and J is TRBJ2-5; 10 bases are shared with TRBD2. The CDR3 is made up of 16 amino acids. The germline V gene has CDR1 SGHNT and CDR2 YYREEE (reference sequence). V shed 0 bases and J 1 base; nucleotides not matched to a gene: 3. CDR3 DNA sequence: TGTGCCAGCAGCTTGGAGGCTAGCGGGGGCCAAGAGACCCAGTACTTC. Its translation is CASSLEASGGQETQYF.

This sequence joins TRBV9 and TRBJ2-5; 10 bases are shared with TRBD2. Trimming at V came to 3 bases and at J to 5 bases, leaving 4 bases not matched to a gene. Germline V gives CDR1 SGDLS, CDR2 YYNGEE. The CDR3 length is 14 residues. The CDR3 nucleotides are TGTGCCAGCAGCGCTAGCGGGGGATCGGAGACCCAGTACTTC. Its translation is CASSASGGSETQYF.

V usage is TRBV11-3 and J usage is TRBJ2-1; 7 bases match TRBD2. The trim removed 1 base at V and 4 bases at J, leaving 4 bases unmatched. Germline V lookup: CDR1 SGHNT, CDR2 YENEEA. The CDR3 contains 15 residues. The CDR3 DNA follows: TGTGCCAGCAGCTTAGCGGGGACTAATTACAATGAGCAGTTCTTC. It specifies CASSLAGTNYNEQFF. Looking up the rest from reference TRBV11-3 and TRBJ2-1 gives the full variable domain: EAGVVQSPRYKIIEKKQPVAFWCNPISGHNTLYWYLQNLGQGPELLIRYENEEAVDDSQLPKDRFSAERLKGVDSTLKIQPAELGDSAVYLCASSLAGTNYNEQFFGPGTRLTVL.

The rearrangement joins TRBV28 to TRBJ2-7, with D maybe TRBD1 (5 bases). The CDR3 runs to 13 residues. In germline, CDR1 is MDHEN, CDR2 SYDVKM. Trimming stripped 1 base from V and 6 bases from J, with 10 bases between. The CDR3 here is CASSLSGFPEQYV. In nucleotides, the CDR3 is TGTGCCAGCAGTTTATCAGGGTTCCCCGAGCAGTACGTC.

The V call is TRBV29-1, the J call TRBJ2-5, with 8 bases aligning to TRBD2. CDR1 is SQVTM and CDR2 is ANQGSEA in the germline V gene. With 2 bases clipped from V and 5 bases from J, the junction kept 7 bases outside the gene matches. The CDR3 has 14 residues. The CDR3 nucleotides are TGCAGCGTTGAAATCTCGGGAGGGTGGGAGACCCAGTACTTC. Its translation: CSVEISGGWETQYF.

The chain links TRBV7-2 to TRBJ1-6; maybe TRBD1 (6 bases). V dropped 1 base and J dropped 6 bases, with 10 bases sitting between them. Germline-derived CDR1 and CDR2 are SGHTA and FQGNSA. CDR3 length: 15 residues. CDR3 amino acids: CASSLVGGANSPLHF. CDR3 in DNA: TGTGCCAGCAGCTTAGTAGGGGGGGCTAATTCACCCCTCCACTTT. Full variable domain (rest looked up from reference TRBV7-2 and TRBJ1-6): GAGVSQSPSNKVTEKGKDVELRCDPISGHTALYWYRQSLGQGLEFLIYFQGNSAPDKSGLPSDRFSAERTGGSVSTLTIQRTQQEDSAVYLCASSLVGGANSPLHFGNGTRLTVT.

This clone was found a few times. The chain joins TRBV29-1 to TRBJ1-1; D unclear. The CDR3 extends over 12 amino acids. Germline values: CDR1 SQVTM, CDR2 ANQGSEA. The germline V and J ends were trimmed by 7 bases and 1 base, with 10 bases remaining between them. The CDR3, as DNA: TGCAGCGCGTCCAGGAAGAACACTGAAGCTTTCTTT. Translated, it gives CSASRKNTEAFF. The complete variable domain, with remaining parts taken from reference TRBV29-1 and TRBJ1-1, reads SAVISQKPSRDICQRGTSLTIQCQVDSQVTMMFWYRQQPGQSLTLIATANQGSEATYESGFVIDKFPISRPNLTFSTLTVSNMSPEDSSIYLCSASRKNTEAFFGQGTRLTVV.

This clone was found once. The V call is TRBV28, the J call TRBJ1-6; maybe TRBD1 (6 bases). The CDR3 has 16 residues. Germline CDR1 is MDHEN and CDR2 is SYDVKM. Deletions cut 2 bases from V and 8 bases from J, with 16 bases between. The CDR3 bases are TGTGCCAGCAGTTTAAACGGGGGGCTGAGGGATTCACCCCTCCACTTT. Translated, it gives CASSLNGGLRDSPLHF. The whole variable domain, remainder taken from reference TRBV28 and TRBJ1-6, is DVKVTQSSRYLVKRTGEKVFLECVQDMDHENMFWYRQDPGLGLRLIYFSYDVKMKEKGDIPEGYSVSREKKERFSLILESASTNQTSMYLCASSLNGGLRDSPLHFGNGTRLTVT.

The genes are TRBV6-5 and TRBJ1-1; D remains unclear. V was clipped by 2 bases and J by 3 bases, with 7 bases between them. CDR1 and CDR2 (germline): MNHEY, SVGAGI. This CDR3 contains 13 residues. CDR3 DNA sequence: TGTGCCAGCAGTTACCCGGGAGACACTGAAGCTTTCTTT. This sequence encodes CASSYPGDTEAFF.

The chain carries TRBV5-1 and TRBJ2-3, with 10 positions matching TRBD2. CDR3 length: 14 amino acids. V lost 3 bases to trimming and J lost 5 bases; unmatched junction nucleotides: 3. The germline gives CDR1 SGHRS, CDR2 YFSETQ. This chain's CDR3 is CASSSSGGEDTQYF. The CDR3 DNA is TGCGCCAGCAGCTCTAGCGGGGGTGAAGATACGCAGTATTTT.